This record covers a single TCR beta chain. Its specificity is not known. The same CDR3 also results from other DNA sequences found in this sample. Second-dose groups at about 4 or about 12 weeks were pooled. This CDR3 region has 16 residues. The junction had 7 bases not matched to a gene; V was cut back by 2 bases and J by 1 base. CDR1 and CDR2 (germline): SGHNT, YYREEE (reference sequence). This entry belongs to a study of T cell responses to AZD1222 COVID-19 vaccine. Overall study results and limits: Across spike, vaccine-associated CD4 TCRs were found, dominant at 160-218 and 743-854. Researchers took repertoire samples only after the peak T cell response had come. Clonal diversity was possibly underestimated, and the donors were mostly white British, with more females.

Profiled with immunoSEQ multiplex PCR; TCRdb holds only in-frame clones, not every one. This sample yields about 120,000 clones, of which 87% are seen a single time; around 2.5% belongs to the top ten. The chain links TRBV5-4 to TRBJ2-3, with 7 bases aligning to TRBD2. The clonotype was recovered from an adult who received the AZD1222 COVID-19 vaccine. The source material was peripheral blood, sampled 28 days after the second AZD1222 dose. CDR3 DNA sequence: TGTGCCAGCAGCTTCCCGGGCGCGGGAGGCACAGATACGCAGTATTTT. This translates into CASSFPGAGGTDTQYF. The whole variable domain, remainder taken from reference TRBV5-4 and TRBJ2-3, is ETGVTQSPTHLIKTRGQQVTLRCSSQSGHNTVSWYQQALGQGPQFIFQYYREEENGRGNFPPRFSGLQFPNYSSELNVNALELDDSALYLCASSFPGAGGTDTQYFGPGTRLTVL.